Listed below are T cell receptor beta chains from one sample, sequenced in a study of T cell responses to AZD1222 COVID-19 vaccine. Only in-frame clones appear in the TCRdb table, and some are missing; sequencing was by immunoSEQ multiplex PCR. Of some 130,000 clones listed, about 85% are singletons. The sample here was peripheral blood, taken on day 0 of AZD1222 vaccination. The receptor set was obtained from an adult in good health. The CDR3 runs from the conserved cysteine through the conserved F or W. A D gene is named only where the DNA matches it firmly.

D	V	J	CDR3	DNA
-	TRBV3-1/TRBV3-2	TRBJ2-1	CASSRPSTKNEQFF	TGTGCCAGCAGTCGACCGAGCACCAAGAATGAGCAGTTCTTC
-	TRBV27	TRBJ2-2	CASSLLPGELFF	TGTGCCAGCAGTTTACTTCCCGGGGAGCTGTTTTTT
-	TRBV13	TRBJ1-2	CASTLRGAGGYTF	TGTGCCAGCACGCTCCGGGGGGCGGGTGGCTACACCTTC
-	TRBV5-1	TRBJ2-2	CASSRIGDGTGELFF	TGCGCCAGCAGCCGGATCGGAGATGGCACCGGGGAGCTGTTTTTT
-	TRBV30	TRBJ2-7	CASSDSHEQYF	TGTGCCTCTTCGGACAGCCACGAGCAGTACTTC
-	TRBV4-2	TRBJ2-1	CASSQPGSYNEQFF	TGTGCCAGCAGCCAACCGGGGAGCTACAATGAGCAGTTCTTC
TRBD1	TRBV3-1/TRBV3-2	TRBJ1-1	CASSHRLGGAGGEAFF	TGTGCCAGCAGCCATAGACTCGGTGGGGCAGGGGGAGAAGCTTTCTTT
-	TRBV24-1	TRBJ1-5	CATSDSYQPQHF	TGTGCCACCAGTGACTCCTATCAGCCCCAGCATTTT
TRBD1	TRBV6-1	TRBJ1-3	CASSEYRGPGNTIYF	TGTGCCAGCAGTGAATACAGGGGTCCTGGAAACACCATATATTTT
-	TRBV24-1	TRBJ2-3	CATSDTDVTDTQYF	TGTGCCACCAGTGACACGGACGTGACAGATACGCAGTATTTT
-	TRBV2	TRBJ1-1	CASSDANTEAFF	TGTGCCAGCAGTGACGCGAACACTGAAGCTTTCTTT
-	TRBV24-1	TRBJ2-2	CATSVRGTGELFF	TGTGCCACCAGTGTACGGGGTACCGGGGAGCTGTTTTTT
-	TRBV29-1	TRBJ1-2	CSVGWTNYGYTF	TGCAGCGTTGGTTGGACTAACTATGGCTACACCTTC
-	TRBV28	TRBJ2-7	CASSYSYEQYF	TGTGCCAGCAGTTACAGTTACGAGCAGTACTTC
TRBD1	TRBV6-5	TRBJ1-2	CASSSPGTGINYGYTF	TGTGCCAGCAGTTCGCCCGGGACAGGCATTAACTATGGCTACACCTTC